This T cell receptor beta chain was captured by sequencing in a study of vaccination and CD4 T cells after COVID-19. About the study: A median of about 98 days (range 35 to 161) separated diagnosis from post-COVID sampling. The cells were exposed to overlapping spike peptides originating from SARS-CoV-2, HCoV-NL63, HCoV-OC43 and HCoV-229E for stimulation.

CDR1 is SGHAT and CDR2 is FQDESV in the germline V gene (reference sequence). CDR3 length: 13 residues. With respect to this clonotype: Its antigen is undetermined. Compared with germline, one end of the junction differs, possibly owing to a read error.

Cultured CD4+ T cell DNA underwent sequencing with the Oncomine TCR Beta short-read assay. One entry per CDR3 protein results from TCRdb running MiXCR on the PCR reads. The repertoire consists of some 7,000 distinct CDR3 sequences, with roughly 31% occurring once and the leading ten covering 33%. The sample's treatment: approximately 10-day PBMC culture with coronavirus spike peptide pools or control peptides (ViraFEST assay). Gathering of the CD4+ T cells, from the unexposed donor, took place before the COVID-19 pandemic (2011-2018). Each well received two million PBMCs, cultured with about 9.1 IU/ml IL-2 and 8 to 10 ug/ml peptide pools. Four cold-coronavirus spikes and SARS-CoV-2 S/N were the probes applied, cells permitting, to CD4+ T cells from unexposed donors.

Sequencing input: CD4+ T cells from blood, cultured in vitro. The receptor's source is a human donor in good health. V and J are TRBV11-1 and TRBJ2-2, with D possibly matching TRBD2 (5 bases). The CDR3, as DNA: TGTGCCAGCAGCTTAGGAGTAACCGGGGAGCCGTTTTTT. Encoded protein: CASSLGVTGEPFF.